The 3 T cell receptor beta chains below come from one sample, sequenced in a study of blood T cell repertoires in COVID-19 (dated by TCRdb to 2020 to 2021). The library was prepared using the immunoSEQ multiplex PCR assay. This immuneACCESS table, as held by TCRdb, lists in-frame sequences with V and J called but not all clones. Of the missing ones, under half trace to an unresolved V gene in checked studies; the others have no known cause. This sample is represented by 200,000 to 250,000 clones; roughly nine tenths of them were singletons. Roughly 2.4% of the sample belongs to the ten largest clones. The material sequenced was peripheral blood. Receptor source: a woman in her forties or fifties with acute or convalescent COVID-19.

The J gene is TRBJ1-6, the V gene TRBV6-5, with 7 bases lining up with TRBD1. This CDR3 spans 15 amino acids. V lost 6 bases, J lost 8 bases, and 10 bases stayed unmatched. Germline lookup yields CDR1 MNHEY and CDR2 SVGAGI. The CDR3 coding sequence is TGTGCCAGCAGCCATACCACAGGGGCTTATTCACCCCTCCACTTT. Its translation: CASSHTTGAYSPLHF.

The count of this clone is one. Within the sample, other DNA sequences also encode this same CDR3. CDR3 sequence reads: CASSPTGSGNTIYF. CDR3 DNA sequence: TGTGCCAGTAGCCCGACAGGGTCTGGAAACACCATATATTTT. This sequence joins TRBV19 and TRBJ1-3, with 7 bases lining up with TRBD1. Unmatched junction bases numbered 3, after V lost 6 bases and J lost 1 base. Germline V gene data show CDR1 as LNHDA and CDR2 as SQIVND (reference sequence). CDR3 size: 14 residues.

V is TRBV20-1 and J is TRBJ2-1; D is possibly TRBD2 (6 bases). The CDR3 is 12 residues long. The germline gives CDR1 DFQATT, CDR2 SNEGSKA (reference sequence). Trimming cost V 3 bases and J 6 bases, with 9 bases left between them. The CDR3 is CSASKLANEQFF. DNA of the CDR3: TGCAGTGCTAGTAAACTAGCCAATGAGCAGTTCTTC.